This is a list of T cell receptor beta chains from one sample in a study of human T cells and chemical hapten exposure. TCRdb reanalysed the RACE reads using MiXCR and keeps one entry per CDR3 protein. The sample yields 300,000 to 350,000 distinct CDR3 sequences, around 7% seen once. The source was whole blood, collected in connection with sensitization to the hapten diphenylcyclopropenone (DPC). These receptors were collected from a woman between 18 and 29 years old with alopecia areata. Some clones in this sample may be carry-over from other donors' samples. Both conserved end residues are part of each CDR3. The D gene is left open where the match is weak. The size entry is marked missing in some rows and otherwise reads once, few, many or a size class.

v_gene	d_gene	abundance	len	j_gene	CDR3aa	CDR3nt
TRBV2	NA	many	14	TRBJ2-2	CASRFSASAGELFF	TGTGCCAGCAGGTTTTCGGCGTCCGCCGGGGAGCTGTTTTTT
TRBV5-1	TRBD1	NA	16	TRBJ2-3	CASSEGTGSLTDTQYF	TGCGCCAGCAGCGAGGGGACAGGGTCCCTCACAGATACGCAGTATTTT
TRBV19	NA	few	11	TRBJ2-7	CASDGSGEQYF	TGTGCCAGTGATGGGTCTGGCGAGCAGTACTTC
TRBV14	NA	many	14	TRBJ2-3	CASSQGARLNTQYF	TGTGCCAGCAGCCAGGGGGCCAGGTTAAATACGCAGTATTTT
TRBV6-5	TRBD2	NA	14	TRBJ2-1	CASTTSGWRHEQFF	TGTGCCAGCACGACTAGCGGGTGGAGGCATGAGCAGTTCTTC
TRBV10-3	TRBD1	few	14	TRBJ1-6	CATHRQGDNSPLHF	TGTGCCACCCACCGACAGGGGGATAATTCACCCCTCCACTTT
TRBV4-2	TRBD1	NA	17	TRBJ2-1	CASSQDPTGDPYNEQFF	TGTGCCAGCAGCCAAGATCCGACAGGGGACCCCTACAATGAGCAGTTCTTC
TRBV7-2	NA	few	11	TRBJ1-2	CASSFHYGYTF	TGTGCCAGCAGCTTTCATTATGGCTACACCTTC
TRBV6-1	NA	few	15	TRBJ1-2	CASSESDGRSYGYTF	TGTGCCAGCAGTGAATCGGACGGACGATCTTATGGCTACACCTTC
TRBV3-1	TRBD1	NA	13	TRBJ2-7	CASSQTGGGEQYF	TGTGCCAGCAGCCAGACAGGGGGAGGTGAGCAGTACTTC
TRBV20-1	TRBD1	NA	12	TRBJ1-2	CSAYRGMDGYTF	TGCAGTGCCTACAGGGGGATGGATGGCTACACCTTC
TRBV10-3	NA	many	13	TRBJ2-1	CAISDGQYNEQFF	TGTGCCATCAGTGATGGGCAGTACAATGAGCAGTTCTTC
TRBV7-8	TRBD1	few	16	TRBJ1-2	CASSLRPVAGGMDYTF	TGTGCCAGCAGCCTTAGACCGGTTGCAGGGGGCATGGACTACACCTTC
TRBV29-1	NA	many	14	TRBJ1-1	CSVERVRPNTEAFF	TGCAGCGTTGAGCGGGTACGGCCCAACACTGAAGCTTTCTTT
TRBV4-1	NA	few	15	TRBJ2-5	CASSPEFSPRETQYF	TGCGCCAGCAGCCCAGAGTTTAGCCCCCGAGAGACCCAGTACTTC
TRBV7-2	NA	few	13	TRBJ1-5	CASSSSAGQPQHF	TGTGCCAGCAGCTCCTCCGCCGGACAGCCCCAGCATTTT
TRBV9	NA	many	15	TRBJ2-3	CASSAAWGSTDTQYF	TGTGCCAGCAGCGCCGCGTGGGGGTCTACAGATACGCAGTATTTT
TRBV20-1	NA	few	14	TRBJ1-2	CSVTIPLGDYGYTF	TGCAGTGTCACCATTCCCCTCGGGGACTATGGCTACACCTTC
TRBV5-5	NA	NA	13	TRBJ2-3	CASSFPRRDTQYF	TGTGCCAGCAGCTTCCCGCGTCGGGATACGCAGTATTTT
TRBV9	TRBD2	many	15	TRBJ2-7	CASSVADGGGYEQYF	TGTGCCAGCAGCGTCGCGGACGGCGGGGGCTACGAGCAGTACTTC
TRBV5-8	NA	many	16	TRBJ1-1	CASSLSWGVTNTEAFF	TGTGCCAGCAGCTTGTCATGGGGGGTAACGAACACTGAAGCTTTCTTT
TRBV24-1	NA	few	15	TRBJ2-2	CATSDTTTGTGELFF	TGTGCCACCAGTGATACGACCACCGGCACCGGGGAGCTGTTTTTT
TRBV6-6	TRBD2	NA	15	TRBJ2-3	CASSYTGGAPDTQYF	TGTGCCAGCAGTTATACCGGGGGGGCCCCAGATACGCAGTATTTT
TRBV4-2	NA	many	19	TRBJ2-2	CASSQDEGASEPNTGELFF	TGTGCCAGCAGCCAAGATGAGGGGGCTAGCGAACCCAACACCGGGGAGCTGTTTTTT
TRBV9	TRBD2	many	15	TRBJ2-5	CASSVGTSGQETQYF	TGTGCCAGCAGCGTAGGGACTAGCGGTCAAGAGACCCAGTACTTC
TRBV5-1	TRBD1	few	17	TRBJ1-2	CASSLSPYGQATYGYTF	TGCGCCAGCAGCTTATCCCCCTACGGACAGGCGACATATGGCTACACCTTC
TRBV11-2	NA	many	16	TRBJ2-3	CASSVPGTAATDTQYF	TGTGCCAGCAGCGTCCCCGGGACCGCCGCAACAGATACGCAGTATTTT
TRBV7-9	TRBD2	NA	15	TRBJ2-1	CASSHSGGAVSEQFF	TGTGCCAGCAGCCATAGCGGGGGGGCTGTCAGTGAGCAGTTCTTC
TRBV11-2	NA	few	14	TRBJ2-3	CASSLDPWQGTQYF	TGTGCCAGCAGCTTAGATCCATGGCAGGGGACGCAGTATTTT
TRBV6-5	NA	NA	15	TRBJ1-6	CASSYYGGVRSPLHF	TGTGCCAGCAGTTACTACGGGGGAGTAAGGTCACCCCTCCACTTT
TRBV10-3	NA	NA	13	TRBJ2-7	CAISDASTYEQYF	TGTGCCATCAGTGATGCGTCTACCTACGAGCAGTACTTC
TRBV7-2	TRBD1	NA	15	TRBJ1-4	CASSLTRDRNEKLFF	TGTGCCAGCAGCCTCACACGGGACAGGAATGAAAAACTGTTTTTT
TRBV15	NA	many	13	TRBJ1-5	CATSQQAYQPQHF	TGTGCCACCAGCCAACAGGCGTATCAGCCCCAGCATTTT
TRBV6-1	NA	NA	15	TRBJ2-3	CASSVGTGGTDTQYF	TGTGCCAGCAGTGTCGGGACGGGCGGCACAGATACGCAGTATTTT
TRBV15	NA	many	14	TRBJ2-3	CATSTGARTDTQYF	TGTGCCACCAGCACAGGGGCCCGCACAGATACGCAGTATTTT
TRBV29-1	NA	NA	15	TRBJ1-5	CSVAFTGFGDQPQHF	TGCAGCGTTGCGTTCACCGGGTTCGGGGATCAGCCCCAGCATTTT
TRBV6-6	TRBD2	NA	16	TRBJ2-3	CASSYQAGGPLDTQYF	TGTGCCAGCAGTTACCAAGCGGGGGGGCCCCTAGATACGCAGTATTTT
TRBV7-2	NA	many	15	TRBJ2-3	CASNPVGVATDTQYF	TGTGCCAGCAACCCCGTTGGGGTAGCGACAGATACGCAGTATTTT
TRBV20-1	TRBD2	many	15	TRBJ2-1	CSARNTGTSMGEQFF	TGCAGTGCAAGAAATACCGGGACTAGTATGGGTGAGCAGTTCTTC
TRBV3-1	NA	NA	17	TRBJ2-2	CASSQGDGRENTGELFF	TGTGCCAGCAGCCAAGGGGACGGAAGAGAAAACACCGGGGAGCTGTTTTTT
TRBV4-2	NA	few	14	TRBJ1-1	CASSQEGQAAQAFF	TGTGCCAGCAGCCAAGAGGGGCAGGCCGCCCAAGCTTTCTTT
TRBV18	NA	many	14	TRBJ1-6	CASSGDGHNSPLHF	TGTGCCAGCTCTGGGGACGGACATAATTCACCCCTCCACTTT
TRBV20-1	NA	few	13	TRBJ1-1	CSASLGGDTEAFF	TGCAGTGCCTCGCTTGGGGGAGACACTGAAGCTTTCTTT
TRBV7-2	NA	many	15	TRBJ1-3	CASSRGLSSGNTIYF	TGTGCCAGCAGCCGGGGCTTGAGCTCTGGAAACACCATATATTTT
TRBV9	TRBD2	NA	14	TRBJ2-7	CASSALADSYEQYF	TGTGCCAGCAGCGCTCTAGCGGACTCCTACGAGCAGTACTTC
TRBV18	NA	many	15	TRBJ2-3	CASSPLRGSTDTQYF	TGTGCCAGCTCACCACTTAGGGGTTCGACAGATACGCAGTATTTT
TRBV6-5	NA	many	13	TRBJ1-5	CASSYRLDQPQHF	TGTGCCAGCAGTTACAGGCTAGATCAGCCCCAGCATTTT
TRBV11-2	NA	many	16	TRBJ1-3	CASSLVMSGSGNTIYF	TGTGCCAGCAGCTTAGTCATGTCGGGGTCCGGAAACACCATATATTTT